The sequence of this TCR beta chain was determined in a study of PD-1 blockade in mismatch repair-deficient tumors. Turning to the study itself: All were previously treated, progressing patients with about twelve mismatch repair-deficient cancer types.

The data were produced by immunoSEQ multiplex PCR, yet TCRdb's version contains in-frame clones alone and is incomplete. The table lists some 120,000 clones, about 80% of them singletons. Every patient had mismatch repair deficiency by PCR or immunohistochemistry. Germline loops: CDR1 GTSNPN, CDR2 SVGIG (reference sequence). Deletions cut 4 bases from V and 2 bases from J, with 12 bases between. The CDR3 consists of 14 residues. Sample: peripheral blood, taken roughly 13 months after starting pembrolizumab. The chain joins TRBV30 to TRBJ1-5; TRBD1 is a possible D gene (6 bases). The TCR sequence derives from an adult with mismatch repair-deficient cancer. As DNA, the CDR3 is TGTGCCTGGAAAGGAAAGGGGGGCAATCAGCCCCAGCATTTT. Translation gives CAWKGKGGNQPQHF.